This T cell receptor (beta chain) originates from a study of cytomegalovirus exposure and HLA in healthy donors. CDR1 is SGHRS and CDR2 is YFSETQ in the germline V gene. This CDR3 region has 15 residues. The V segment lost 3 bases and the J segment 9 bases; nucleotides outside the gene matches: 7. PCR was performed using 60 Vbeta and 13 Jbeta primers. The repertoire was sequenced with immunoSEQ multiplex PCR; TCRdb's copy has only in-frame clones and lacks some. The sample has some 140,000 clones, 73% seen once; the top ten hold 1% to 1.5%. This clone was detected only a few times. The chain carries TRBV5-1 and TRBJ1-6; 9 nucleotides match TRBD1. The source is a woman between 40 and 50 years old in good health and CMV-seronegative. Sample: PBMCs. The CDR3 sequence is CASSSGDRAGSPLHF. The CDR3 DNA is TGCGCCAGCAGCTCGGGGGACAGGGCAGGTTCACCCCTCCACTTT.